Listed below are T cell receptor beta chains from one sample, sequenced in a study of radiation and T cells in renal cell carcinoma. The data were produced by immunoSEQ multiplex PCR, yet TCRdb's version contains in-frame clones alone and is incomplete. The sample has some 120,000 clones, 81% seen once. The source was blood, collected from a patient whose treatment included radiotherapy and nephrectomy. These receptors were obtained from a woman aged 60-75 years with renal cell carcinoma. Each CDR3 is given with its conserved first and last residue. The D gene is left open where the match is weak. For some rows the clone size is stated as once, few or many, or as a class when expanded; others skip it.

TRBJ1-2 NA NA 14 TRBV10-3 CAISDTVKGSGYTF TGTGCCATCAGTGACACAGTGAAAGGTTCTGGCTACACCTTC
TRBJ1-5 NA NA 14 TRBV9 CASSSGVSNQPQHF TGTGCCAGCAGCTCCGGGGTTAGCAATCAGCCCCAGCATTTT
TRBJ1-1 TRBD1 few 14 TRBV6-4 CASSPGGASTEAFF TGTGCCAGCAGTCCAGGGGGGGCGAGCACTGAAGCTTTCTTT
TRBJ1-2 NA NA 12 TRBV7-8 CASSTFRGGYTF TGTGCCAGCAGCACCTTCAGGGGTGGCTACACCTTC
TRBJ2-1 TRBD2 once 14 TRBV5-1 CASSPGGPYNEQFF TGCGCCAGCAGCCCGGGAGGCCCCTACAATGAGCAGTTCTTC
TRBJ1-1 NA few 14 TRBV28 CASSLQGGVPEAFF TGTGCCAGCAGTCTACAGGGTGGGGTCCCTGAAGCTTTCTTT
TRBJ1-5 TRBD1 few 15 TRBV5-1 CASNPGTGGNQPQHF TGCGCCAGCAATCCCGGGACAGGGGGCAATCAGCCCCAGCATTTT
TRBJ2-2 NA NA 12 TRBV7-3 CASSQGVGELFF TGTGCCAGCAGCCAAGGAGTCGGGGAGCTGTTTTTT
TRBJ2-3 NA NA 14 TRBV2 CASSEDEYPRAQYF TGTGCCAGCAGTGAAGATGAGTACCCCAGAGCGCAGTATTTT
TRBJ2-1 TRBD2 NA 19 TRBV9 CASSPPGLALPHRFNEQFF TGTGCCAGCAGCCCTCCGGGACTAGCCCTTCCCCATAGATTCAATGAGCAGTTCTTC
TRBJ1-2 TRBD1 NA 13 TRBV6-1 CASSELNRGGYTF TGTGCCAGCAGTGAATTGAACAGGGGAGGCTACACCTTC
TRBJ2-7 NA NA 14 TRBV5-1 CASSLTGIPYEQYF TGCGCCAGCAGCTTAACAGGGATCCCCTACGAGCAGTACTTC
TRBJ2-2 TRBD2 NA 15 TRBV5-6 CASSRGLAVTGELFF TGTGCCAGCAGCCGCGGACTAGCGGTCACCGGGGAGCTGTTTTTT
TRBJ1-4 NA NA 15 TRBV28 CASSLPGASNEKLFF TGTGCCAGCAGCCTCCCGGGAGCAAGTAATGAAAAACTGTTTTTT
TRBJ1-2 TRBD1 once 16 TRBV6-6 CASSYEAGGYEYGYTF TGTGCCAGCAGTTATGAGGCAGGGGGATATGAATATGGCTACACCTTC
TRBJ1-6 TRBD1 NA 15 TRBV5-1 CASSLNPTGASPLHF TGCGCCAGCAGCTTGAATCCAACAGGGGCTTCACCCCTCCACTTT
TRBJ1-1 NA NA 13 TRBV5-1 CASSLATNTEAFF TGCGCCAGCAGCTTGGCAACGAACACTGAAGCTTTCTTT
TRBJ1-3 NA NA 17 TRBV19 CASIEMNPGLSGNTIYF TGTGCCAGTATCGAAATGAACCCGGGACTGTCTGGAAACACCATATATTTT
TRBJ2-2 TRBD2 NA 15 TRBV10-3 CAISARGGVTGELFF TGTGCCATCAGTGCCCGGGGGGGGGTCACCGGGGAGCTGTTTTTT
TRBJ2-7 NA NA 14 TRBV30 CAYKLNRVIDEQYF TGTGCCTATAAATTAAACAGGGTTATTGACGAGCAGTACTTC
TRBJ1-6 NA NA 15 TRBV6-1 CASSVESSYNSPLHF TGTGCCAGCAGTGTCGAGAGCTCCTATAATTCACCCCTCCACTTT
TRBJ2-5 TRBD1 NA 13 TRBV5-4 CASRLQGEETQYF TGTGCCAGCCGCCTTCAGGGGGAAGAGACCCAGTACTTC
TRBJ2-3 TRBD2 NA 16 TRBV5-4 CASSSGTSGGTDTQYF TGTGCCAGCAGCTCCGGGACTAGCGGCGGCACAGATACGCAGTATTTT
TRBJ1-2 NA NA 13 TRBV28 CASSLAEIYGYTF TGTGCCAGCAGTCTAGCAGAGATCTATGGCTACACCTTC
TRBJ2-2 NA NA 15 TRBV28 CASSLYMSNTGELFF TGTGCCAGCAGTTTATATATGTCGAACACCGGGGAGCTGTTTTTT
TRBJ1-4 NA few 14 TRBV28 CASSFRVGNEKLFF TGTGCCAGCAGTTTTCGGGTAGGGAATGAAAAACTGTTTTTT
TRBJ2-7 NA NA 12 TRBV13 CASSSLVSEQYF TGTGCCAGCAGCTCACTAGTAAGCGAGCAGTACTTC
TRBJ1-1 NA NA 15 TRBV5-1 CASSLEPGVNTEAFF TGCGCCAGCAGCTTGGAGCCAGGGGTGAACACTGAAGCTTTCTTT
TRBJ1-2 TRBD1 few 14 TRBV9 CASSAGQGNYGYTF TGTGCCAGCAGCGCGGGACAGGGAAACTATGGCTACACCTTC
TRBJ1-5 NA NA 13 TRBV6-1 CASRGQDNQPQHF TGTGCCAGCAGGGGGCAGGACAATCAGCCCCAGCATTTT
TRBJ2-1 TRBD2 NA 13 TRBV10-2 CASERGGGLEQFF TGCGCCAGCGAGCGGGGGGGTGGTCTTGAGCAGTTCTTC
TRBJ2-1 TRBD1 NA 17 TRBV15 CATSNITGTGPNNEQFF TGTGCCACCAGCAATATAACCGGGACAGGGCCCAACAATGAGCAGTTCTTC
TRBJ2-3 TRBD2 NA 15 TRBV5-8 CASRHPAGGPDTQYF TGTGCCAGCAGACACCCAGCGGGGGGGCCGGATACGCAGTATTTT
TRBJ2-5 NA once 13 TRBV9 CASSVALQETQYF TGTGCCAGCAGCGTAGCCCTCCAAGAGACCCAGTACTTC
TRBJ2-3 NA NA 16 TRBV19 CASSIDLLGGTDTQYF TGTGCCAGTAGTATAGACCTACTAGGGGGCACAGATACGCAGTATTTT
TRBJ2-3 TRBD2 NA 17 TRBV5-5 CASSSPGAGGNTDTQYF TGTGCCAGCAGTTCTCCTGGGGCGGGGGGTAACACAGATACGCAGTATTTT
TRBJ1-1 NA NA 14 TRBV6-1 CASSGYQGNTEAFF TGTGCCAGCAGCGGATATCAGGGTAACACTGAAGCTTTCTTT
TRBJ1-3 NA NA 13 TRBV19 CASSIGGGNTIYF TGTGCCAGTAGTATCGGAGGTGGAAACACCATATATTTT
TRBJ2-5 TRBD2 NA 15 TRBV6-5 CASSLGLAGWETQYF TGTGCCAGCAGTCTCGGACTAGCGGGGTGGGAGACCCAGTACTTC
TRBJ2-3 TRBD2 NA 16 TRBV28 CASSSPTSATLDTQYF TGTGCCAGCAGTTCCCCGACTAGCGCTACTTTAGATACGCAGTATTTT
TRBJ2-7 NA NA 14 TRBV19 CASSAGGDYYEQYF TGTGCCAGTAGTGCCGGGGGCGATTACTACGAGCAGTACTTC
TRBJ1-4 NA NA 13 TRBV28 CASKEAPNEKLFF TGTGCCAGCAAGGAGGCCCCGAATGAAAAACTGTTTTTT
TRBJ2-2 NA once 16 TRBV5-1 CASSLEAGQNTGELFF TGCGCCAGCAGCCTGGAGGCAGGTCAGAACACCGGGGAGCTGTTTTTT
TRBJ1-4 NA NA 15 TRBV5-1 CASNPGSTTNEKLFF TGCGCCAGCAACCCGGGGAGCACAACTAATGAAAAACTGTTTTTT
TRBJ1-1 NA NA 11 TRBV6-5 CASRAYREAFF TGTGCCAGCAGGGCCTACAGGGAAGCTTTCTTT
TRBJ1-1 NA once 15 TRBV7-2 CASSLSLGGATEAFF TGTGCCAGCAGCTTAAGCCTGGGGGGCGCGACTGAAGCTTTCTTT
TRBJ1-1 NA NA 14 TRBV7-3 CASSLQGQHTEAFF TGTGCCAGCAGCCTGCAGGGACAACACACTGAAGCTTTCTTT
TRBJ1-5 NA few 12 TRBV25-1 CASSSGLQPQHF TGTGCCAGCAGTTCGGGGCTCCAGCCCCAGCATTTT
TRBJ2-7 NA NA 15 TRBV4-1 CASSHRTDSSYEQYF TGCGCCAGCAGCCACCGGACGGATAGCTCCTACGAGCAGTACTTC
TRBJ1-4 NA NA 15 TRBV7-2 CASSTQGASNEKLFF TGTGCCAGCAGCACACAGGGCGCGTCTAATGAAAAACTGTTTTTT
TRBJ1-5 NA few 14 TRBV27 CASSLRGGNQPQHF TGTGCCAGCAGTTTAAGGGGGGGCAATCAGCCCCAGCATTTT
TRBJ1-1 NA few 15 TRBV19 CASSPSSRWNTEAFF TGTGCCAGTAGTCCCTCCTCCAGGTGGAACACTGAAGCTTTCTTT
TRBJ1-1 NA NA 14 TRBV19 CASSIFVGGTEAFF TGTGCCAGTAGTATATTCGTCGGGGGCACTGAAGCTTTCTTT
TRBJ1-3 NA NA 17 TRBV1 CTSSQDWQGASGNTIYF TGCACCAGCAGCCAAGATTGGCAGGGGGCTTCTGGAAACACCATATATTTT
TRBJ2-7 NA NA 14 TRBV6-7 CASSCLPGAYEQYF TGTGCCAGCAGTTGCCTTCCGGGGGCCTACGAGCAGTACTTC
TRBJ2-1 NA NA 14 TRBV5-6 CASSLGQFYNEQFF TGTGCCAGCAGCCTCGGACAGTTCTACAATGAGCAGTTCTTC
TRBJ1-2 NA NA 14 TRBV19 CASTTHQGGYGYTF TGTGCCAGTACCACTCATCAGGGTGGCTACGGCTACACCTTC
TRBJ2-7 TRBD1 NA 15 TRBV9 CASSVAPGQGYEQYF TGTGCCAGCAGCGTAGCTCCGGGACAGGGGTACGAGCAGTACTTC
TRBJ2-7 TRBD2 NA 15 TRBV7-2 CASSFYSGSSYEQYF TGTGCCAGCAGCTTCTATAGCGGGAGCTCCTACGAGCAGTACTTC